This section outlines one T cell receptor beta chain sequence together with its context. The antigen is not known. This was the immunoSEQ v3.0 assay at survey level. TCRdb's copy holds only in-frame clones and misses some; the assay was immunoSEQ multiplex PCR. Of roughly 28,000 clones in the sample, 80% to 90% are singletons; the top ten hold 3% to 4.5%. The CDR3 covers 15 residues. V was trimmed by 0 bases and J by 7 bases, leaving 13 bases between them. Germline V gene sequence: CDR1 SGHRS, CDR2 YFSETQ. This specimen comes from a study of long-term antiretroviral therapy in people with HIV. The overall study: The earliest specimens came about a decade ahead of the 2015 immediate-ART recommendation.

Whole-study findings and limits: Controls showed broader CDR3 length ranges than did the HIV repertoires.

The chain uses TRBV5-1 and TRBJ1-4; TRBD1 might be the D (5 bases). This sample comprised unsorted PBMCs, obtained 1.8 years after starting antiretroviral therapy. The TCR sequence derives from a woman aged 18-29 years with HIV. DNA of the CDR3: TGCGCCAGCAGCTTGGGGAGAATAAGGGGTGAAAAACTGTTTTTT. Encoded protein: CASSLGRIRGEKLFF.